The source of this T cell receptor beta chain is a study of type 1 regulatory T cells. Study at large: T-allo10 is a Tr1-enriched, alloantigen-specific CD4 T cell product made in vitro.

The CDR3 covers 15 residues. Trimming took 2 bases from V and 5 from J, leaving 12 bases between them. Using its own MiXCR run on the reads, TCRdb lists one record per CDR3 protein. There are just under 65,000 distinct CDR3 sequences in the sample; approximately 47% occur only once, and 2% to 2.5% lies in the top ten. About this clonotype: Its target is not known.

General study findings and limits: Type 1 regulatory T cells had a more restricted TCR repertoire than non-type 1 regulatory T cells.

The sample was cultured non-Tr1 T cells, either the whole culture or a sorted T cell fraction (not recorded which). This sequence joins TRBV12-3 or TRBV12-4 and TRBJ2-2, with a weak D call TRBD1 (5 bases). The clonotype was recovered from a human donor in good health. CDR3 sequence (DNA): TGTGCCAGCAGTTTATCCTTGGCAGGGACCGGGGAGCTGTTTTTT. Translation: CASSLSLAGTGELFF.